These T cell receptor beta chains were read from a single sample in a study of cytomegalovirus exposure and HLA in healthy donors. The repertoire was sequenced with immunoSEQ multiplex PCR; TCRdb's copy has only in-frame clones and lacks some. The data show about 150,000 clones, roughly four fifths seen once. The sample consisted of PBMCs. Source of these receptors: a middle-aged man in good health and CMV-seropositive. Both conserved end residues are part of each CDR3. A D gene is named only where the DNA matches it firmly. Clone size appears in some rows only: once, few, many, or a class for an expanded clone.

cdr3_aa cdr3_nt d_call clone_size j_call v_call
CASSLGLAGVTQYF TGTGCCAGCAGTTTGGGGCTAGCGGGAGTTACGCAGTATTTT TRBD2 NA TRBJ2-3 TRBV28
CASSSLAEEGETQYF TGTGCCAGCAGTTCACTAGCGGAGGAGGGAGAGACCCAGTACTTC TRBD2 NA TRBJ2-5 TRBV27
CASRGDRRGVPLHF TGTGCCAGCAGGGGGGACAGGAGAGGTGTACCCCTCCACTTT TRBD1 NA TRBJ1-6 TRBV28
CATSKDRVRMGETQYF TGTGCCACCAGCAAAGACAGGGTACGGATGGGAGAGACCCAGTACTTC TRBD1 NA TRBJ2-5 TRBV15
CASSSGGTGENIQYF TGTGCCAGCAGTTCTGGGGGGACAGGGGAGAACATTCAGTACTTC TRBD1 NA TRBJ2-4 TRBV6-6
CASHPVRNTEAFF TGTGCCAGCCACCCAGTAAGGAACACTGAAGCTTTCTTT NA NA TRBJ1-1 TRBV28
CAWSREGELFF TGTGCCTGGAGCCGGGAGGGGGAGCTGTTTTTT NA NA TRBJ2-2 TRBV30
CASSESRTSSSYNEQFF TGTGCCAGCAGTGAATCCCGGACAAGCAGCTCCTACAATGAGCAGTTCTTC NA NA TRBJ2-1 TRBV6-1
CASSLVPPDRTNYGYTF TGCGCCAGCAGCTTGGTCCCCCCGGACAGGACGAACTATGGCTACACCTTC TRBD1 NA TRBJ1-2 TRBV5-1
CASSITPLDRVRGYTF TGTGCCAGTAGTATCACCCCCTTAGACAGAGTCCGCGGCTACACCTTC NA NA TRBJ1-2 TRBV19
CASKTPLGREIRNEQFF TGTGCCAGCAAAACCCCCCTTGGGCGGGAGATACGCAATGAGCAGTTCTTC TRBD2 NA TRBJ2-1 TRBV7-9
CASSFAGTGEESPLHF TGTGCCAGCAGCTTCGCCGGGACAGGGGAGGAATCACCCCTCCACTTT TRBD1 NA TRBJ1-6 TRBV7-9
CASIPGRVLAKNIQYF TGTGCTAGCATACCCGGTCGGGTTCTAGCCAAAAACATTCAGTACTTC NA NA TRBJ2-4 TRBV2
CAPEQELAYNEQFF TGTGCCCCAGAGCAGGAGCTAGCGTACAATGAGCAGTTCTTC NA NA TRBJ2-1 TRBV6-9
CASSGRGQPQHF TGTGCCAGCAGCGGAAGGGGTCAGCCCCAGCATTTT NA few TRBJ1-5 TRBV2
CSSSPDSYEQYF TGTTCCAGCAGCCCGGACAGTTACGAGCAGTACTTC NA once TRBJ2-7 TRBV7-9
CASSSGQGRPLNTEAFF TGTGCCAGCAGTTCAGGACAGGGGCGACCTTTGAACACTGAAGCTTTCTTT TRBD1 NA TRBJ1-1 TRBV27
CASSLVTVAYEQYF TGTGCCAGCAGCTTGGTGACAGTGGCCTACGAGCAGTACTTC NA few TRBJ2-7 TRBV5-5
CASTPTPGPKYRNEQFF TGTGCCAGCACCCCCACCCCAGGGCCGAAATACCGTAATGAGCAGTTCTTC NA NA TRBJ2-1 TRBV9
CASSYAGANTEAFF TGTGCCAGCAGTTACGCAGGGGCGAACACTGAAGCTTTCTTT NA NA TRBJ1-1 TRBV10-3
CAISEGYTGQGYNEQFF TGTGCCATCAGTGAGGGGTATACAGGGCAGGGGTACAATGAGCAGTTCTTC NA NA TRBJ2-1 TRBV10-3
CASSYQASGSHGELFF TGTGCCAGCAGTTACCAGGCTAGCGGGAGTCACGGGGAGCTGTTTTTT TRBD2 few TRBJ2-2 TRBV6-5
CASSHGGTGEQFF TGTGCCAGCAGCCATGGAGGTACGGGTGAGCAGTTCTTC NA NA TRBJ2-1 TRBV4-2
CAWSVRGSSNQPQHF TGTGCCTGGAGTGTACGAGGATCCAGCAATCAGCCCCAGCATTTT NA NA TRBJ1-5 TRBV30
CASSLDRTYEQYF TGTGCCAGCAGCTTAGACAGGACATACGAGCAGTACTTC NA NA TRBJ2-7 TRBV5-4
CASSLAAGPNTEAFF TGTGCCAGCAGCTTAGCGGCGGGACCGAACACTGAAGCTTTCTTT NA once TRBJ1-1 TRBV7-8
CASSFHRDRVDTEAFF TGTGCCAGCAGCTTCCACCGGGACAGGGTGGACACTGAAGCTTTCTTT TRBD1 once TRBJ1-1 TRBV11-2